Included here is one TCR beta chain sequence, with context. The data originate from a study of technical replicates of blood from a few donors. The data were produced by immunoSEQ multiplex PCR, yet TCRdb's version contains in-frame clones alone and is incomplete. The table lists around 76,000 clones, 75% to 95% of them singletons. The sample consisted of T cells isolated from PBMCs. The clonotype was recovered from a human donor in good health.

DNA of the CDR3: TGTGCCAGCACCAACAATAGGGCGGGGAACACTGAAGCTTTCTTT. Translating gives CASTNNRAGNTEAFF. The chain joins TRBV2 to TRBJ1-1, with no clear D. Germline V lookup: CDR1 SNHLY, CDR2 FYNNEI. The V and J ends lost 7 bases and 1 base respectively, with 16 bases between them. The CDR3 extends over 15 amino acids. Full variable domain (outside the CDR3, taken from reference TRBV2 and TRBJ1-1): EPEVTQTPSHQVTQMGQEVILRCVPISNHLYFYWYRQILGQKVEFLVSFYNNEISEKSEIFDDQFSVERPDGSNFTLKIRSTKLEDSAMYFCASTNNRAGNTEAFFGQGTRLTVV.